This paragraph covers one T cell receptor (beta chain) sequence. Which antigen it targets is not known. Base-call qualities are not available, and no considerably larger clone is one nucleotide away. The data originate from a study of T and B cells in COVID-19 patients (TCRdb year 2020). In terms of the full investigation: In this study, adaptive immunity was profiled in COVID-19 patients who either had active infection or had recovered, using TRB and IGH repertoire sequencing of peripheral blood. Comorbidities linked to unfavorable COVID-19 outcome were present in most of the 20 patients in the active-infection cohort. A recovered cohort comprised about 18 patients contributing fewer than 25 samples, mostly after mild to moderate COVID-19 managed as outpatients. Repertoire analyses used an age-matched reference group of a few dozen healthy donors who were negative for COVID-19 antibodies as the comparison. Up to 9 follow-up blood samples were collected per patient, with some samples spanning different disease stages in the same individual. The repository of TCR and BCR sequences included roughly 70 time points from around 35 patients, and more than 7 million TCR sequences were analysed. Of the approximately 21 patients in the active-infection cohort, approximately eleven were critically ill and needed mechanical ventilation or ECMO. The recovered cohort had a median age of roughly 33 years, compared with approximately 70 years in the active-infection cohort. Two patients were included in both the recovered and active cohorts because samples were available from active disease and after recovery.

Summary of the overall study and its limitations: Specific T cell subsets (CD4+/Treg/CD8+) and sorted SARS-CoV-2-responsive or tetramer+ T cells had not yet been sequenced, and these experiments were ongoing. A total of about 2,000 TCR clusters were exclusive to the recovered cohort, and 25 to 40 of those clusters were low-pGen clusters. It was stated that prospective validation of the reported TCR clusters was required before the clusters could be put to clinical use. The cohort was considered too small to assess HLA contributions to COVID-19 susceptibility or severity. Few blood samples were available from mildly ill patients while symptoms were present or from severe cases at early time points. In active COVID-19, TRB repertoires were highly clonal, while at recovery, diversity and richness increased above the levels seen in healthy donors. In patients with COVID-19, the usage of TRBV/TRBJ genes was reported to be strongly skewed.

Sequencing took place on an Illumina MiSeq. Multiplex PCR with BIOMED2 TRB-A/B primer pools was used to amplify TRB rearrangements. Illumina-compatible adapters and 7-nucleotide sample barcodes were added to the amplicons in two consecutive PCRs. Phusion HS II polymerase was used for all library PCRs. The amplicons were purified from gel with the NucleoSpin Gel and PCR Clean-up kit, measured on Qubit, and combined at 4 nM. Before Illumina next-generation sequencing, the quality of the amplicon pool was assessed on an Agilent 2100 Bioanalyzer. Per the original workflow: Annotation of TRB rearrangements was done in MiXCR 3.0.8 with the default MiXCR reference library. Non-productive reads and sequences with fewer than 2 reads were excluded, and each unique CDR3 nucleotide sequence counted as one clone. Clonality, diversity, richness and V-J gene usage were computed in R 3.5.1. TCR clustering by CDR3 similarity used GLIPH2, with generation probabilities calculated by OLGA. Only GLIPH2 clusters with at least four unique TCR clonotypes present in at least three individuals were retained. Using fastp at Q25 and MiXCR, TCRdb reprocessed the public reads and kept productive beta chains. Under each unique CDR3 protein, matching rows form one entry showing the most common genes and DNA. TCRdb's processing, not the study's, gives the V and J calls here. Across this sample there are about 8,200 distinct CDR3 sequences, with 35% to 45% seen only once. The ten top clones hold 3% to 4% of the sample.

Genomic DNA extracted from blood, in amounts of roughly 230-550 ng, served as the starting material for amplifying TRB repertoires. Sequencing was performed on blood. The TCR sequence derives from a human donor who had recovered from COVID-19.

The CDR3 amino acid sequence is: CASSIGVTEAFF. The DNA sequence follows: TGTGCCAGTAGTATAGGGGTAACTGAAGCTTTCTTT. In this chain, TRBV19 is recombined with TRBJ1-1; the D gene remains uncertain. Reading from cysteine to phenylalanine, the CDR3 counts 12 amino acids. Just the 36-base CDR3 DNA is kept, in frame starting at base 1. CDR1 and CDR2 are read off the germline V gene (reference sequence) as LNHDA and SQIVND. V was cut back by 1 base and J by 5 bases, leaving a gap of 5 bases between them.